Detailed here is one T cell receptor (beta chain). Antigen specificity is unknown. Germline V gives CDR1 SGHKS, CDR2 YYEKEE (reference sequence). This CDR3 region has 13 residues. Trimming left V 0 bases short and J 8 bases short, with 8 bases between. The data belong to a study of siplizumab effects on memory and regulatory T cells. General study points: There appeared to be greater diversity in naive T cells than in memory cells, and naive T cells seemed major contributors to the alloresponse. Siplizumab significantly reduced alloreactive sequences traceable to unstimulated CD4+ memory cells. Confirmatory evidence of suppressive function in proliferating siplizumab-culture Tregs was not obtained.

Each sample contributed roughly 10^5 TCR templates to the assay. Only in-frame clones appear in the TCRdb table, and some are missing; sequencing was by immunoSEQ multiplex PCR. The data hold around 100,000 clones, with about 94% observed a single time. This clonotype was sampled from a human donor in good health. Material: non-Treg CD4+ T cells sorted from blood. This chain links TRBV5-5 with TRBJ1-4; no reliable D call. In DNA, the CDR3 is TGTGCCAGCAGCTTGGCCACAGAAGAAAAACTGTTTTTT. This translates into CASSLATEEKLFF.